Listed below are T cell receptor beta chains from one sample, sequenced in a study of OX40 agonist ivuxolimab in advanced cancers. Sequencing was performed with immunoSEQ multiplex PCR; in TCRdb, only in-frame clones are kept and a portion is missing. The table lists tens of thousands of clones, approximately 86% of them singletons. The sample here was CD4+ or CD8+ T cells sorted from blood, taken in a trial of the OX40 agonist ivuxolimab. These receptors originate from an adult with an advanced solid tumor such as melanoma, head and neck, liver or kidney cancer. Each CDR3 is given with its conserved first and last residue. A D gene is named only where the DNA matches it firmly. Clone size is not always given. Where it is, it says once, few, many or a class for expanded clones.

size	D	V	CDR3
few	NA	TRBV29-1	CSVAAESNQPQHF
NA	TRBD2	TRBV11-2	CASSPSSGIPTGELFF
NA	NA	TRBV6-5	CASNPVGGNTGELFF
once	TRBD1	TRBV27	CASSPLGTGMQFSKLFF
NA	TRBD1	TRBV10-3	CAISEDRAYGYTF
NA	NA	TRBV28	CASSLGVEAFF
NA	NA	TRBV5-1	CASSLVGGGSYNEQFF
NA	TRBD2	TRBV19	CASSKRTSGTDEQYF
NA	NA	TRBV6-1	CASSGERLAKNIQYF
NA	NA	TRBV19	CASSSSVRGKTEAFF
NA	NA	TRBV5-5	CASRFGTSGETQYF
NA	TRBD2	TRBV7-2	CAYRLAGGDTQYF
NA	NA	TRBV4-2	CASSQDTQNTGELFF
NA	NA	TRBV28	CASSPKGQLPTVRGNQPQHF
NA	TRBD2	TRBV28	CASSGEGLAGNNEQFF
NA	NA	TRBV4-1	CASSQEIRALTEAFF
NA	TRBD2	TRBV27	CASSLSGGAKNIQYF
NA	NA	TRBV6-1	CASSEVGGTDTQYF
few	TRBD2	TRBV6-4	CASNLRGLHSYNEQFF
NA	NA	TRBV6-1	CASREGWNSGNTIYF
NA	TRBD2	TRBV7-2	CASSFSSGNYNEQFF
NA	TRBD1	TRBV7-9	CASSVAGQGVGNTIYF
NA	NA	TRBV10-3	CAISEFDRPNYGYTF
NA	NA	TRBV27	CASSLRDGNQPQHF
NA	NA	TRBV4-1	CASSQVRNFTGELFF
once	TRBD1	TRBV5-1	CASSLNPYGQGKSGANVLTF
NA	TRBD1	TRBV7-8	CASSLIEGGAGGELFF
NA	NA	TRBV5-4	CASSPRSGGSFDYGYTF
NA	NA	TRBV19	CASSFGGIGETQYF
NA	NA	TRBV25-1	CASSERGGTGVLSNEQFF
once	TRBD1	TRBV18	CASQPTGGALSAAGELFF
NA	NA	TRBV4-2	CASSHGDFNNEQFF
NA	NA	TRBV20-1	CSAPGFNEQFF
NA	NA	TRBV28	CASSFDSYEQFF
NA	NA	TRBV10-3	CAGGGNYEQYF
NA	NA	TRBV6-5	CASKRGKETQYF
NA	NA	TRBV4-3	CASSLGLSSGNTIYF
NA	NA	TRBV28	CASVGQGGNQPQHF
NA	NA	TRBV10-3	CAISEFTGDNLAGSRAFF
NA	NA	TRBV4-3	CASSQGEYYGYTF
NA	TRBD2	TRBV10-2	CASRELGSGRPPETQYF
NA	NA	TRBV25-1	CASIGDTSSPYIQYF
NA	NA	TRBV5-8	CASSLDTSYPLHF
NA	TRBD1	TRBV7-8	CASSLEDRAKSGANVLTF
NA	TRBD2	TRBV2	CASSRGLAQETQYF
NA	TRBD2	TRBV10-3	CAISDPPGLAGSTYEQYF